These 22 T cell receptor beta chains came from one sample sequenced in a study of CD8+ T cells in alopecia areata. Combined cutaneous lymph node cells underwent sorting by CD4, CD8alpha, NKG2D, NKG2ACE and additional markers. Investigators isolated RNA and reverse transcribed it into cDNA to act as the sequencing template. Generated by immunoSEQ multiplex PCR, the TCRdb table keeps only in-frame clones and is missing some. The sample shows around 300,000 clones, none of them appearing just once. The specimen sequenced was CD4+ T cells sorted from a lymph node. Receptors originate from a C3H/HeJ mouse with alopecia areata. For the strain, the MHC haplotype given is H2-k.

Remarks on this clone: Germline and genes: mouse. Sequencing ends 4 residues short of the CDR3 end; the germline J gene provides the rest. The rearrangement links TRBV13-1 to TRBJ2-2, with TRBD2 as a possible D gene (5 bases). Germline lookup yields CDR1 NSHNY and CDR2 SYGAGN. The CDR3 loop spans 13 amino acids. Trimming stripped 10 bases from V and 0 bases from J, with 10 bases between. The CDR3: CAGGWANTGQLYF. CDR3 bases read: TGTGCCGGTGGCTGGGCAAACACCGGG.

Regarding this clone: The listed genes are named as in mouse. The read finishes 4 residues shy of the CDR3 end, and the germline J gene is used to complete it. The V and J genes are TRBV19 and TRBJ2-1, with 12 bases fitting TRBD2. V trimming: 0 bases; J trimming: 3 bases; junction bases outside the gene matches: 1. The V gene's germline CDR1 is FNHDT and CDR2 SITEND (reference sequence). There are 16 residues in the CDR3. The sequenced CDR3 bases are TGTGCCAGCAGTATAGGGACTGGGGGGGGCTATGCT. It specifies CASSIGTGGGYA. The whole CDR3 protein is CASSIGTGGGYAEQFF. Together with reference TRBV19 and TRBJ2-1, the CDR3 gives the full variable domain: GGIITQTPKFLIGQEGQKLTLKCQQNFNHDTMYWYRQDSGKGLRLIYYSITENDLQKGDLSEGYDASREKKSSFSLTVTSAQKNEMAVFLCASSIGTGGGYAEQFFGPGTRLTVL.

This clone has ten or more counts. Gene names follow the mouse nomenclature. The CDR3 goes on 4 residues after the read ends, and that part is filled in from the germline J gene. Distinct nucleotide sequences in the sample also encode this CDR3. The chain uses TRBV1 and TRBJ1-2, with D maybe TRBD1 (5 bases). The V and J ends lost 0 bases and 0 bases respectively, with 8 bases between them. Germline assignment: CDR1 NSQYPW and CDR2 LRSPGD (reference sequence). The CDR3 loop spans 15 amino acids. CDR3 DNA (partial): TGCACCTGCAGTGCAGACCGGACAACAAACTCC. Its protein is CTCSADRTTNS. The CDR3 as a whole reads CTCSADRTTNSDYTF.

This clone was detected a few times. Genes and germline are mouse. The CDR3 extends 4 residues past the end of the read, so its final part is completed from the germline J gene. The chain has TRBV13-1 and TRBJ1-1; tentative D call: TRBD1 (5 bases). This CDR3 has 15 residues. Germline loops: CDR1 NSHNY, CDR2 SYGAGN. V shed 0 bases and J shed 3 bases, with 12 bases lying between them. The CDR3 bases that were read are TGTGCCAGCAGTGATGGACTTGGACAATACACA. Amino acids: CASSDGLGQYT. The whole CDR3 reads CASSDGLGQYTEVFF.

Concerning this clone: Gene names are mouse gene names. Read coverage stops 4 residues before the CDR3 terminus; the germline J gene supplies the remainder. The rearrangement joins TRBV13-3 to TRBJ2-3, with TRBD1 identical over 9 bases. CDR1 NNHDY and CDR2 SYVADS come from the germline V gene. V gave up 8 bases and J gave up 1 base; unmatched junction bases: 2. The CDR3 consists of 13 residues. Incomplete CDR3 DNA: TGTGCCAGGGACAGGGGATGTGCAGAA. It is translated as CARDRGCAE. The whole CDR3 sequence is CARDRGCAETLYF.

Remarks on this clone: The listed genes are named as in mouse. Sequencing ends 4 residues short of the CDR3 end; the germline J gene provides the rest. The identical CDR3 is also encoded by other nucleotide sequences in the sample. This chain connects TRBV19 to TRBJ2-1, with D possibly matching TRBD1 (6 bases). Germline V CDR1 and CDR2: FNHDT, SITEND (reference sequence). The CDR3 runs to 13 residues. The V end was cut by 2 bases, the J end by 4 bases, with 7 bases between. The CDR3 sequence is CASSIGQYAEQFF. The sequenced part of the CDR3 DNA is TGTGCCAGCAGTATCGGACAGTATGCT.

The table lists this clone with a few counts. The gene names given are mouse names. The read terminates 4 residues before the CDR3 end, so the remaining end is supplied by the germline J gene. This chain connects TRBV13-2 to TRBJ1-2; the D gene is possibly TRBD1 (6 bases). The ends were cut back, 5 bases at V and 3 bases at J, with 8 bases in the middle. The CDR3 consists of 12 residues. The germline V gene encodes CDR1 NNHNN and CDR2 SYGAGS (reference sequence). The part of the CDR3 DNA that was read is TGTGCCAGCGGGCCAGGGGACTCC. Translating gives CASGPGDS. Given in full, the CDR3 is CASGPGDSDYTF.

The sample holds a few counts of this clone. Here the gene names and germline are mouse. The sequenced fragment ends 4 residues before the CDR3 boundary, so the rest is inferred from the germline J gene. Other nucleotide sequences in the sample specify the same CDR3. The chain is built from TRBV13-2 and TRBJ2-7; D may be TRBD1 (6 bases). The CDR3 consists of 12 residues. Per germline, CDR1 NNHNN and CDR2 SYGAGS (reference sequence). CDR3 sequence: CASGVRGYEQYF. Incomplete CDR3 DNA: TGTGCCAGCGGTGTCAGGGGTTAT.

Only a few counts were recorded for this clone. All gene names here are mouse names. The read gets to within 4 residues of the CDR3 end, and the germline J gene fills in the rest. This chain connects TRBV19 to TRBJ2-7; 9 bases line up with TRBD2. The germline V gene encodes CDR1 FNHDT and CDR2 SITEND (reference sequence). The ends lost 3 bases at V and 3 bases at J; junction bases unmatched: 4. This CDR3 has 14 residues. The CDR3 DNA, read in part, is TGTGCCAGCAGTACTCTGGGGGGGGACTAT. The encoded protein is CASSTLGGDY. The whole CDR3 region reads CASSTLGGDYEQYF.

Notes on this clone: The listed genes are named as in mouse. The missing CDR3 end, 4 residues past where the read stops, is filled in from the germline J gene. V gene TRBV13-3 combines with J gene TRBJ2-7; 8 bases match TRBD2. The trim removed 1 base at V and 0 bases at J, leaving 3 bases unmatched. The CDR3 sequence is 15 residues long. Germline CDR1 is NNHDY and CDR2 is SYVADS. This CDR3 reads CASSDMGGSSYEQYF. The sequenced CDR3 bases are TGTGCCAGCAGTGATATGGGGGGGAGCTCCTAT.

Note on this clone: Genes and germline come from the mouse. The read is 3 residues too short to cover the CDR3 end, so that end is filled in from the germline J gene. The J gene is TRBJ1-6, the V gene TRBV19, with 7 bases aligning to TRBD1. TRBJ1-6 is classed as an ORF, of uncertain function. V lost 6 bases, J lost 3 bases, and 6 bases stayed unmatched. Germline loops: CDR1 FNHDT, CDR2 SITEND (reference sequence). This CDR3 has 15 residues. The CDR3 region is CASKHRDSYNSPLYF. The part of the CDR3 DNA that was read is TGTGCCAGCAAACACCGGGACAGCTATAATTCGCCC.

A few counts support this clone. Any gene name here is a mouse gene name. The CDR3 end lies 4 residues beyond the end of the read and is filled in from the germline J gene. The V and J genes are TRBV13-3 and TRBJ2-7; TRBD2 aligns across 11 bases. The V gene's germline CDR1 is NNHDY and CDR2 SYVADS. The CDR3 consists of 17 residues. Trimming removed 2 bases from V and 2 bases from J; junction bases left unmatched: 9. Incomplete CDR3 DNA: TGTGCCAGCAGTGAATCCCTGGGACTGGGGGTGGCCTAT. Translating it yields CASSESLGLGVAY. The whole CDR3 sequence is CASSESLGLGVAYEQYF.

This clone appeared a few times. These gene names are mouse names. The sample contains more than one DNA sequence encoding this CDR3. The part of the CDR3 DNA that was read is TGTGCTAGCAGCCGACAGGGCGGAAACACA. Encoded protein: CASSRQGGNT. The complete CDR3 sequence is CASSRQGGNTEVFF. This chain joins TRBV17 and TRBJ1-1, with 7 positions matching TRBD1. The read ends 4 residues before the CDR3 terminus; that terminus is restored from the germline J gene. Germline trimming cut 6 bases from V and 1 base from J; bases unmatched to any gene: 5. Germline V gene lookup returns CDR1 MNHDT and CDR2 YYDKIL. The CDR3 runs to 14 residues.

This clone was seen only a few times. Genes and germline are mouse. The missing CDR3 end, 4 residues past where the read stops, is filled in from the germline J gene. This chain uses TRBV13-1 with TRBJ2-1; 13 nucleotides agree with TRBD2. The CDR3 length is 16 residues. Trimming removed 7 bases from V and 3 bases from J; junction bases left unmatched: 7. CDR1 is NSHNY, CDR2 SYGAGN, per germline. This CDR3 reads CASGLGGRRGYAEQFF. CDR3 bases read: TGTGCCAGCGGACTGGGGGGGCGAAGGGGCTATGCT.

This clone has a handful of counts. These gene names are mouse names. The read is 4 residues too short to cover the CDR3 end, so that end is filled in from the germline J gene. The rearrangement joins TRBV13-1 to TRBJ2-3, with unresolved D. The CDR3 consists of 14 residues. V lost 3 bases and J lost 0, with 8 bases in between. Germline lookup yields CDR1 NSHNY and CDR2 SYGAGN. The DNA read from the CDR3 is TGTGCCAGCAGTGGACAAAATAGTGCAGAA. Protein: CASSGQNSAE. The CDR3, in full, reads CASSGQNSAETLYF.

This clone was picked up many times. Mouse names are used for the genes. The sequence runs out 4 residues before the end of the CDR3; the remainder is reconstructed from the germline J gene. The chain uses TRBV17 and TRBJ2-3; D gene unclear. The length of the CDR3 is 14 residues. V was pared by 6 bases and J by 0 bases, with 10 bases between. Germline assignment: CDR1 MNHDT and CDR2 YYDKIL. The covered CDR3 bases are TGTGCTAGCAGCCCGACATCTAGTGCAGAA. Protein: CASSPTSSAE. The entire CDR3 protein is CASSPTSSAETLYF.

A few counts support this clone. These gene names are mouse names. The CDR3 end lies 4 residues beyond the end of the read and is filled in from the germline J gene. This CDR3 is also generated by other DNA sequences in the sample. This chain links TRBV13-1 with TRBJ2-4; 8 bases match TRBD2. With 5 bases clipped from V and 1 base from J, the junction kept 0 bases outside the gene matches. The germline gives CDR1 NSHNY, CDR2 SYGAGN. This CDR3 comprises 13 residues. CDR3 bases read: TGTGCCAGCAGGACTGGGGGTCAAAAC. Translation: CASRTGGQN. The whole CDR3 region reads CASRTGGQNTLYF.

In this sample, this clone turned up a few times. Mouse germline and gene names are used. Sequencing ends 4 residues short of the CDR3 end; the germline J gene provides the rest. The rearrangement links TRBV13-3 to TRBJ2-4; D possibly corresponds to TRBD2 (5 bases). This CDR3 is 13 amino acids long. The V end was cut by 4 bases, the J end by 0 bases, with 6 bases between. Looked up from germline, CDR1 is NNHDY and CDR2 is SYVADS. CDR3 bases read: TGTGCCAGCAGTCGGACTAGTCAAAAC. Its protein product is CASSRTSQN. The whole CDR3 region reads CASSRTSQNTLYF. Full variable domain (remainder filled in from reference TRBV13-3 and TRBJ2-4): EAAVTQSPRSKVAVTGGKVTLSCHQTNNHDYMYWYRQDTGHGLRLIHYSYVADSTEKGDIPDGYKASRPSQENFSLILELASLSQTAVYFCASSRTSQNTLYFGAGTRLSVL.

In the case of this clone: Here the gene names and germline are mouse. Partial CDR3 DNA: TGTGCCTGGAGTCCCCCCGGGACTGGGGGAGAA. Translation gives CAWSPPGTGGE. The entire CDR3 sequence reads CAWSPPGTGGETLYF. The chain uses TRBV31 and TRBJ2-3; TRBD2 matches at 11 bases. The CDR3 extends 4 residues past the end of the read, so its final part is completed from the germline J gene. The CDR3 extends over 15 amino acids. Germline V gene sequence: CDR1 GKSSPN, CDR2 SITVG.

Concerning this clone: Gene labels here are mouse ones. The read ends 4 residues before the CDR3 terminus; that terminus is restored from the germline J gene. The same CDR3 can be traced to other DNA sequences in this sample. This chain uses TRBV19 with TRBJ2-1, with D maybe TRBD1 (6 bases). The CDR3 covers 12 residues. Trimming removed 5 bases from V and 4 bases from J, with 7 bases in between. In germline, CDR1 is FNHDT, CDR2 SITEND (reference sequence). CDR3 bases read: TGTGCCAGCAGGGGACAATATGCT. Its protein product is CASRGQYA. The complete CDR3 reads CASRGQYAEQFF.

This clone was seen only a few times. These gene names are mouse names. The DNA ends 4 residues before the CDR3 does, and the rest of the CDR3 is filled in from the germline J gene. This chain joins TRBV19 and TRBJ2-1, with D perhaps TRBD1 (6 bases). CDR3 length: 14 residues. Germline-derived CDR1 and CDR2 are FNHDT and SITEND (reference sequence). V lost 6 bases, J lost 4 bases, and 14 bases lay in between. The CDR3 bases that were read are TGTGCCAGCAACTCAGGGGCGGGATATGCT. Its protein product is CASNSGAGYA. The whole CDR3 reads CASNSGAGYAEQFF.

This clone was observed a handful of times. Germline and genes here are mouse. The missing CDR3 end, 4 residues past where the read stops, is filled in from the germline J gene. This chain connects TRBV19 to TRBJ2-5; TRBD1 matches 9 bases. CDR3 length equals 13 residues. Germline loops: CDR1 FNHDT, CDR2 SITEND (reference sequence). The chain's CDR3 is CASSLQGADTQYF. The DNA read from the CDR3 is TGTGCCAGCAGTCTACAGGGGGCGGAC.